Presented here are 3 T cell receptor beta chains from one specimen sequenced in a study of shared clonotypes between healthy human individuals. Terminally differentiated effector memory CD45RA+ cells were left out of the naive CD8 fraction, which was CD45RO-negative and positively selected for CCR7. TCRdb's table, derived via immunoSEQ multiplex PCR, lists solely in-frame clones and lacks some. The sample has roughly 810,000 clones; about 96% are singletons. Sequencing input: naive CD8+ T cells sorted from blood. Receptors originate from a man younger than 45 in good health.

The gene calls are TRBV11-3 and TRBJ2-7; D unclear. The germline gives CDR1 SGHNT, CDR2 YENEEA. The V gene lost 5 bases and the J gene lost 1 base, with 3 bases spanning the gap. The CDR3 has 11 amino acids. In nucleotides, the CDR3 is TGTGCCAGCAGCCGATCCTACGAGCAGTACTTC. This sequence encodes CASSRSYEQYF.

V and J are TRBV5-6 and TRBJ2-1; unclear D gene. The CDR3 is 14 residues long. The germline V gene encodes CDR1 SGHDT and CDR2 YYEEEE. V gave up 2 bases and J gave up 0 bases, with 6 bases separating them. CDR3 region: CASSFISSYNEQFF. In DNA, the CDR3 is TGTGCCAGCAGCTTTATAAGCTCCTACAATGAGCAGTTCTTC.

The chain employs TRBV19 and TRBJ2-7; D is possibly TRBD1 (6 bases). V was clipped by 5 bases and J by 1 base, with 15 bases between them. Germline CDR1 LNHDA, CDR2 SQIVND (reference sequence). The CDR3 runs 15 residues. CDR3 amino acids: CASSFTGSGSYEQYF. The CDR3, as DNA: TGTGCCAGTAGTTTTACAGGGTCGGGTTCCTACGAGCAGTACTTC. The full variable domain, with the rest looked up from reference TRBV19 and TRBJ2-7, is DGGITQSPKYLFRKEGQNVTLSCEQNLNHDAMYWYRQDPGQGLRLIYYSQIVNDFQKGDIAEGYSVSREKKESFPLTVTSAQKNPTAFYLCASSFTGSGSYEQYFGPGTRLTVT.